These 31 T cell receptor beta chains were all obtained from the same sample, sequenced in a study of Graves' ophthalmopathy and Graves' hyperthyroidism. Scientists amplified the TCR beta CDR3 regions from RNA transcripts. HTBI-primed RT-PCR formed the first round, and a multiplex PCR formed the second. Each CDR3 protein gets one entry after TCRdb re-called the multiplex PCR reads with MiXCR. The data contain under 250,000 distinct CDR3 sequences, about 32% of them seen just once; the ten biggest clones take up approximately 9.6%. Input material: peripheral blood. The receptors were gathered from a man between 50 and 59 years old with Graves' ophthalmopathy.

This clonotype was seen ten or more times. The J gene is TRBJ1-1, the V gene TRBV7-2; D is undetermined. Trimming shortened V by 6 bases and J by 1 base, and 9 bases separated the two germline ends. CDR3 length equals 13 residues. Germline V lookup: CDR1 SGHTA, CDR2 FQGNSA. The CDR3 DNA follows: TGTGCCAGCAGAAGGACTGAGAACACTGAAGCTTTCTTT. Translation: CASRRTENTEAFF.

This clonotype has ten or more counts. CDR3 amino acids: CSVEDSLSSRGQYF. In nucleotides, the CDR3 is TGCAGCGTTGAAGATTCCCTTTCATCCCGTGGGCAGTACTTC. J is TRBJ2-7 and V is TRBV29-1; D is unclear. In germline, CDR1 is SQVTM, CDR2 ANQGSEA. Trimming removed 0 bases from V and 9 bases from J, with 18 bases in between. The CDR3 is 14 residues long.

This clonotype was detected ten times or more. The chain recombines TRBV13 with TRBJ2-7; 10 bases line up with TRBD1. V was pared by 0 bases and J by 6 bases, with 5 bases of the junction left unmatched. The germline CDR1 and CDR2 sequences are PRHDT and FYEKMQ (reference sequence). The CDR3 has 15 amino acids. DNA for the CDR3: TGTGCCAGCAGCTTAGGGGGGACAGGGGTAGGCGAGCAGTACTTC. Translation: CASSLGGTGVGEQYF.

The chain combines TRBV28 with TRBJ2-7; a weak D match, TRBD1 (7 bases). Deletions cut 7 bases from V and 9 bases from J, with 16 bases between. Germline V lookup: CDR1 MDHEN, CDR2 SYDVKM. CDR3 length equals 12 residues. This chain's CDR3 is CASTAGQLGQYF. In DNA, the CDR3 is TGTGCCAGCACTGCGGGACAGTTAGGGCAGTACTTC.

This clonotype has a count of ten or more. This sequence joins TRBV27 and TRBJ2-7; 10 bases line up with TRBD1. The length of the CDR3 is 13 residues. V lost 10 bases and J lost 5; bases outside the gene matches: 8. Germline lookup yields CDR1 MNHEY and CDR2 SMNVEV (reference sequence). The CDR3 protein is CATGGQGRNEQYF. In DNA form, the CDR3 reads TGTGCCACCGGGGGACAGGGGAGGAACGAGCAGTACTTC.

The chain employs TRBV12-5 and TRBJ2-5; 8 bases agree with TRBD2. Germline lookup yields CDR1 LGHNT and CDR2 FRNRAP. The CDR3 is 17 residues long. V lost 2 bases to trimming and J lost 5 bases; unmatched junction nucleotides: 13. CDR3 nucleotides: TGTGCTAGTGGTTTGCGGGAGCGGGAGTTAGTAAAGGAGACCCAGTACTTC. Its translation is CASGLRERELVKETQYF.

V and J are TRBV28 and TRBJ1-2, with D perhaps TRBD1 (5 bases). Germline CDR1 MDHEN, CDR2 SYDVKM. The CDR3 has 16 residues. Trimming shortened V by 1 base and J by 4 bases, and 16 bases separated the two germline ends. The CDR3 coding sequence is TGTGCCAGCAGTTTATATATCCAGGGAGGACCCTATGGCTACACCTTC. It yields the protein CASSLYIQGGPYGYTF.

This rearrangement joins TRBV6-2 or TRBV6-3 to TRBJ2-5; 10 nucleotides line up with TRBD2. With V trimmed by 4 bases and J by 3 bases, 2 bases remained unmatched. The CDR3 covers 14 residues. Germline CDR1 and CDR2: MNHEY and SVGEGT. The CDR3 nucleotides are TGTGCCAGCAGTTTTCTAGCGGGAGAAGAGACCCAGTACTTC. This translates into CASSFLAGEETQYF.

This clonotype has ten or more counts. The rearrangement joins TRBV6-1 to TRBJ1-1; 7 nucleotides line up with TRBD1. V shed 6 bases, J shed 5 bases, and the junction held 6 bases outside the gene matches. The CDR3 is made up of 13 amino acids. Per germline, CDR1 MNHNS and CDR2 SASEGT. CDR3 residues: CASSPGGGTEAFF. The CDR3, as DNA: TGTGCCAGCAGCCCAGGGGGAGGGACTGAAGCTTTCTTT.

The CDR3 region is CASSQGQELYGYTF. The CDR3 DNA reads as TGTGCCAGCAGCCAGGGACAGGAGCTCTATGGCTACACCTTC. The V gene is TRBV5-4, the J gene TRBJ1-2, with 8 positions matching TRBD1. V was pared by 4 bases and J by 4 bases, with 6 bases of the junction left unmatched. This CDR3 region has 14 residues. CDR1 is SGHNT, CDR2 YYREEE, per germline (reference sequence).

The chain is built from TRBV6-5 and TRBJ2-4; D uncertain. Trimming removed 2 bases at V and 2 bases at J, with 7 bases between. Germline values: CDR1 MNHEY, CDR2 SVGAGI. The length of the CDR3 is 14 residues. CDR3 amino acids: CASSYGSTKNIQYF. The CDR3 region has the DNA TGTGCCAGCAGTTACGGCTCCACCAAAAACATTCAGTACTTC.

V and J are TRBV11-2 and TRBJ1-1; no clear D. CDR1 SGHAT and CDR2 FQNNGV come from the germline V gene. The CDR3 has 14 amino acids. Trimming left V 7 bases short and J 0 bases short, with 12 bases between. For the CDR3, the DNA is TGTGCCAGCAACTTGGGCCGGGTGAACACTGAAGCTTTCTTT. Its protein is CASNLGRVNTEAFF.

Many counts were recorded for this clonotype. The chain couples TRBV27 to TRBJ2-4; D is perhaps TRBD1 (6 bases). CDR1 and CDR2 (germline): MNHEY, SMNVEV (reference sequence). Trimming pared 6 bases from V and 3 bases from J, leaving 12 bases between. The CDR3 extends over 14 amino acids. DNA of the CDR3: TGTGCCAGCAGGCCGACAGGAGTCAAAAACATTCAGTACTTC. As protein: CASRPTGVKNIQYF.

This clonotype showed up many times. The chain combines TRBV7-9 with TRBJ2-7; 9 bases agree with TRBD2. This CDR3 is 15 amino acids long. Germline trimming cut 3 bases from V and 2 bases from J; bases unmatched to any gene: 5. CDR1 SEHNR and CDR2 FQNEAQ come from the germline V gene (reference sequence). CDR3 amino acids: CASSLPSGVPYEQYF. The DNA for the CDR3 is TGTGCCAGCAGCTTGCCTAGCGGGGTACCCTACGAGCAGTACTTC.

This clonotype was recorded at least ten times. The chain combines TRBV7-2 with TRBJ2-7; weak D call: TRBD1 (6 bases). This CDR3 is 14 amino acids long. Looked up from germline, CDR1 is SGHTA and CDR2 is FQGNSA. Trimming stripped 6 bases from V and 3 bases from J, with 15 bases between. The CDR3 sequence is CASRRIEQGYEQYF. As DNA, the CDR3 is TGTGCCAGCAGGCGAATTGAACAGGGCTACGAGCAGTACTTC. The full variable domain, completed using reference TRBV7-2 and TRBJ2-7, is GAGVSQSPSNKVTEKGKDVELRCDPISGHTALYWYRQSLGQGLEFLIYFQGNSAPDKSGLPSDRFSAERTGGSVSTLTIQRTQQEDSAVYLCASRRIEQGYEQYFGPGTRLTVT.

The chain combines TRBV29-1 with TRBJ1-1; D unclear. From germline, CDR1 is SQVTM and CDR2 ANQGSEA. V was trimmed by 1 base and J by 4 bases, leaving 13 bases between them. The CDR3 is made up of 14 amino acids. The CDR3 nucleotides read TGCAGCGTTGAAGTAGGAGGTCTGGGCACTGAAGCTTTCTTT. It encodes CSVEVGGLGTEAFF.

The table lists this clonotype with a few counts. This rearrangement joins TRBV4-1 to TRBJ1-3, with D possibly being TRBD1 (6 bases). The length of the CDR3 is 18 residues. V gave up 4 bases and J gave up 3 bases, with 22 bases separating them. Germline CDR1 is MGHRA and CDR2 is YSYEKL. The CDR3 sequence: CASSPMELGGWGGNTIYF. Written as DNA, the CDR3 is TGCGCCAGCAGCCCCATGGAGCTAGGGGGTTGGGGTGGAAACACCATATATTTT.

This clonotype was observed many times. As DNA, the CDR3 is TGTGCCAGCAGTAAAAGGTTCAGCTCCTACGAGCAGTACTTC. Translation: CASSKRFSSYEQYF. This rearrangement joins TRBV28 to TRBJ2-7; no clear D gene. There are 14 residues in the CDR3. V was cut by 5 bases and J by 0 bases, with 11 bases left in between. Germline V lookup: CDR1 MDHEN, CDR2 SYDVKM.

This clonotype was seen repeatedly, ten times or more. The CDR3 nucleotides read TGTGCCACCCTGAGGGCCGGGAGGGGGGCCGGGGAGCTGTTTTTT. It yields the protein CATLRAGRGAGELFF. This chain uses TRBV6-1 with TRBJ2-2, with 8 bases aligning to TRBD2. CDR3 length: 15 amino acids. J gave up 6 bases and V 10 bases, and 13 bases lay outside the gene matches. In germline, CDR1 is MNHNS, CDR2 SASEGT.

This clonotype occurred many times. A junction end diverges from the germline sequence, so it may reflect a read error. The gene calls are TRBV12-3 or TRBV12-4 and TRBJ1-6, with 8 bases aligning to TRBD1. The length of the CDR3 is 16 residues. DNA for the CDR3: TGTGCCAGCAGTTTACTTTGGACAGGGAGGAATTCACCCCCCCACTTT. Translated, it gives CASSLLWTGRNSPPHF.

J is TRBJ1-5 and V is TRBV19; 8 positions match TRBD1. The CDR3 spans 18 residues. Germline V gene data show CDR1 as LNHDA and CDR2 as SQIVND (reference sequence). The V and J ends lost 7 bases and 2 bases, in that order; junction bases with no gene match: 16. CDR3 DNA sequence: TGTGCCAGTACCAAATATGGGACAGGCGCCGCCGGCAATCAGCCCCAGCATTTT. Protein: CASTKYGTGAAGNQPQHF. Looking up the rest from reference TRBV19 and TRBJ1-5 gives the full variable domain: DGGITQSPKYLFRKEGQNVTLSCEQNLNHDAMYWYRQDPGQGLRLIYYSQIVNDFQKGDIAEGYSVSREKKESFPLTVTSAQKNPTAFYLCASTKYGTGAAGNQPQHFGDGTRLSIL.

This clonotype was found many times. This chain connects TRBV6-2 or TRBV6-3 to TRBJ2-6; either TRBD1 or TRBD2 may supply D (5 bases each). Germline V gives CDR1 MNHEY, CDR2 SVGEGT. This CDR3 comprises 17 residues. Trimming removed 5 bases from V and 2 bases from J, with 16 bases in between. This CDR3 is CASSPGRRSTGANVLTF. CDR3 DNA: TGTGCCAGCAGTCCGGGACGGAGATCTACTGGGGCCAACGTCCTGACTTTC.

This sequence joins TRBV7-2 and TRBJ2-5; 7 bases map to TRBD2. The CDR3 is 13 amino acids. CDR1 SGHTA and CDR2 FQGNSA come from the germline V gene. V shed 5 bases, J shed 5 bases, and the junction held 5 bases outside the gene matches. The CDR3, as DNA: TGTGCCAGCAGCCGGGACTATGGGGAGACCCAGTACTTC. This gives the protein CASSRDYGETQYF.

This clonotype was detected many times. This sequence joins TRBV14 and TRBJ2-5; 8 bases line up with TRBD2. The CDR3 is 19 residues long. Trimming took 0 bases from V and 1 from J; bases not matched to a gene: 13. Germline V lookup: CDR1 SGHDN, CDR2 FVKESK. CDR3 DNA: TGTGCCAGCAGCCAAGATGCGGTCGACCGACTAGCGCCCCAAGAGACCCAGTACTTC. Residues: CASSQDAVDRLAPQETQYF. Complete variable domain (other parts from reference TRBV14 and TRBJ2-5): EAGVTQFPSHSVIEKGQTVTLRCDPISGHDNLYWYRRVMGKEIKFLLHFVKESKQDESGMPNNRFLAERTGGTYSTLKVQPAELEDSGVYFCASSQDAVDRLAPQETQYFGPGTRLLVL.

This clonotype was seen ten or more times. In DNA, the CDR3 is TGTGCCAGCAGCTTAGGAGAGGGCGGCTCTGGAAACACCATATATTTT. Encoded protein: CASSLGEGGSGNTIYF. The chain uses TRBV7-9 and TRBJ1-3, with D uncertain. Germline CDR1 and CDR2: SEHNR and FQNEAQ (reference sequence). The CDR3 contains 16 residues. The V and J ends lost 1 base and 0 bases respectively, with 10 bases between them. Drawing the rest from reference TRBV7-9 and TRBJ1-3, the complete variable domain is DTGVSQNPRHKITKRGQNVTFRCDPISEHNRLYWYRQTLGQGPEFLTYFQNEAQLEKSRLLSDRFSAERPKGSFSTLEIQRTEQGDSAMYLCASSLGEGGSGNTIYFGEGSWLTVV.

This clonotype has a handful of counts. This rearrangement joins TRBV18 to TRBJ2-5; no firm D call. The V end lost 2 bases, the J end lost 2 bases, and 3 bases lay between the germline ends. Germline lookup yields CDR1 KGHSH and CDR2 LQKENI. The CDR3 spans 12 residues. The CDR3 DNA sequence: TGTGCCAGCTCACCAAATCAAGAGACCCAGTACTTC. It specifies CASSPNQETQYF.

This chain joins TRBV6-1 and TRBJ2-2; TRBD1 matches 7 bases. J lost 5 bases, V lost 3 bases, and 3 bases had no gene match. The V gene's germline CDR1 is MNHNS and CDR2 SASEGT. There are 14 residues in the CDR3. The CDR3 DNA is TGTGCCAGCAGTGAGGGGACAGAGACCGGGGAGCTGTTTTTT. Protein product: CASSEGTETGELFF.

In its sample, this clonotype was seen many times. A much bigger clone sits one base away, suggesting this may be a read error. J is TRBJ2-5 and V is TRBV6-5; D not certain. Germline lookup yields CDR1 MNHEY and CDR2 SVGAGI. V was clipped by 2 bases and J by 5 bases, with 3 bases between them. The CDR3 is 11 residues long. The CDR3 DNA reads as TGTGCCAGCAGTTACGTGGAGACCCAGTACTTC. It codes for CASSYVETQYF.

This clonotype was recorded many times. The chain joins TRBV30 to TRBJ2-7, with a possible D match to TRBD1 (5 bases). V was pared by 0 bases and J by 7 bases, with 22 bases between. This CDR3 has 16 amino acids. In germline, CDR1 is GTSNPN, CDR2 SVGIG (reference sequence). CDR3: CAWSVRSNVRAGEQYF. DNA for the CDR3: TGTGCCTGGAGTGTACGGTCAAATGTCAGGGCAGGGGAGCAGTACTTC.

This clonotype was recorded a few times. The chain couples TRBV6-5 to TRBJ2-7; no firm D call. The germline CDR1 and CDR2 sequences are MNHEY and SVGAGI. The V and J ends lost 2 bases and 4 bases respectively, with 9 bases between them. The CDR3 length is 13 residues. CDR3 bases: TGTGCCAGCAGTTACGGACCAATATACGAGCAGTACTTC. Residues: CASSYGPIYEQYF.

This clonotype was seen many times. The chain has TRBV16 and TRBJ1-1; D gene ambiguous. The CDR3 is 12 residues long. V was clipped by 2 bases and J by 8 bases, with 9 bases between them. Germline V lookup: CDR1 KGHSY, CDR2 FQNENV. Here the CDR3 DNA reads TGTGCCAGCAGCCAAGCCCACCGGGAAGCTTTCTTT. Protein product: CASSQAHREAFF.